A selection of T cell receptor beta chains follows, all from one sample in a study of tumor-infiltrating lymphocytes in primary liver carcinoma. From the multiplex PCR reads, TCRdb called clonotypes with MiXCR, one entry per CDR3 protein. Of approximately 110,000 distinct CDR3 sequences listed, around two thirds are singletons. The sample was liver tumor tissue from sampling region 1. The receptors shown here come from an older woman with primary liver carcinoma and hepatitis B virus infection. Each CDR3 is given with its conserved first and last residue. A D gene is named only where the DNA matches it firmly. Size tells how often a clone was seen (once, few, many) or the class of an expanded clone, and some rows leave it out.

>14|-|-|TRBV6-1|TRBJ2-5
CASLKAGSQETQYF
TGTGCCAGTCTTAAGGCAGGCTCCCAAGAGACCCAGTACTTC
>16|-|TRBD1|TRBV6-5|TRBJ1-4
CASIRQGRDSSEKLFF
TGTGCCAGCATCCGACAGGGCCGGGACAGCTCAGAAAAACTGTTTTTT
>14|-|-|TRBV12-3/TRBV12-4|TRBJ2-2
CASSLGQPTEELLF
TGTGCTAGCAGTTTAGGGCAGCCGACCGAGGAGCTGCTTTTT
>13|-|-|TRBV7-3|TRBJ2-7
CASSPEPKGEQYF
TGTGCCAGCAGCCCCGAGCCGAAAGGAGAGCAGTACTTC
>14|once|TRBD1|TRBV5-1|TRBJ2-5
CASSLETGGETQYF
TGCGCCAGCAGCTTAGAGACAGGGGGGGAGACCCAGTACTTC
>13|few|-|TRBV28|TRBJ2-5
CASSNTGQETQYF
TGTGCCAGCAGTAATACGGGGCAAGAGACCCAGTACTTC
>14|medium-sized|-|TRBV29-1|TRBJ2-2
CSATGLLNTGELFF
TGCAGCGCAACAGGGCTTCTGAACACCGGGGAGCTGTTTTTT
>15|-|TRBD1|TRBV11-2|TRBJ1-2
CSSSLDRDSEYDYTF
TGTTCCAGCAGCTTAGATAGGGACAGTGAATATGACTACACCTTC
>14|-|-|TRBV28|TRBJ2-7
CASSSSSRHGEQYF
TGTGCCAGCAGCTCTTCCTCCCGGCACGGCGAGCAGTACTTC
>15|-|TRBD2|TRBV2|TRBJ2-1
CASPGSGRAEIEQFF
TGTGCCAGCCCCGGTAGTGGGAGGGCCGAGATTGAGCAGTTCTTC
>15|-|-|TRBV6-5|TRBJ1-1
CASSYALVGNTEAFF
TGTGCCAGCAGTTATGCGTTGGTGGGGAACACTGAAGCTTTCTTT
>14|few|-|TRBV25-1|TRBJ2-1
CASSESPSYNEQFF
TGTGCCAGCAGTGAGAGCCCTTCCTACAATGAGCAGTTCTTC
>14|medium-sized|-|TRBV11-2|TRBJ2-1
CASSVGGADNEQFF
TGTGCCAGCAGCGTGGGGGGGGCAGACAATGAGCAGTTCTTC
>15|-|-|TRBV18|TRBJ2-3
CASPPPVRSTDTQYF
TGTGCCAGCCCACCACCGGTCAGGAGCACAGATACGCAGTATTTT
>15|-|-|TRBV6-5|TRBJ2-1
CASSYSPPIYNEQFF
TGTGCCAGCAGTTACTCGCCCCCTATCTACAATGAGCAGTTCTTC
>16|-|TRBD2|TRBV28|TRBJ2-7
CASSLLSGLSPYEQYF
TGTGCCAGCAGTTTGCTATCGGGACTATCCCCCTACGAGCAGTACTTC
>15|many|-|TRBV29-1|TRBJ1-2
CSVTWRTSANYGYTF
TGCAGCGTGACGTGGAGAACCTCAGCTAACTATGGCTACACCTTC
>14|many|TRBD2|TRBV7-9|TRBJ2-5
CASSSVGGPGTQYF
TGTGCCAGCAGCTCAGTGGGAGGGCCGGGGACCCAGTACTTC
>13|many|-|TRBV28|TRBJ1-1
CASSFRVPTEAFF
TGTGCCAGCAGTTTTAGGGTCCCCACTGAAGCTTTCTTT
>13|-|-|TRBV6-1|TRBJ2-1
CISSELRWNEQFF
TGTATCAGCAGTGAATTGAGATGGAATGAGCAGTTCTTC
>16|-|-|TRBV6-1|TRBJ1-4
CASSEDQFASNEKLFF
TGTGCCAGCAGTGAAGATCAATTTGCATCTAATGAAAAACTGTTTTTT
>12|-|-|TRBV6-1|TRBJ1-2
CAGSDYAQGYTF
TGTGCCGGCAGTGATTATGCCCAAGGGTACACCTTC
>15|many|-|TRBV19|TRBJ1-2
CASSIDHGGWRGYTF
TGTGCCAGTAGTATAGATCACGGCGGCTGGAGAGGCTACACCTTC
>15|-|-|TRBV27|TRBJ2-2
CASSLWGANTGELFF
TGTGCCAGCAGTCTGTGGGGGGCGAACACCGGGGAGCTGTTTTTT
>14|-|TRBD2|TRBV2|TRBJ2-5
CASKAGAGQETQYF
TGTGCCAGCAAGGCGGGAGCGGGACAAGAGACCCAGTACTTC
>19|once|TRBD1|TRBV5-1|TRBJ1-5
CASSLAGTGDALRDKPQHF
TGCGCCAGCAGCTTGGCCGGGACAGGGGATGCCCTTCGGGATAAACCCCAGCATTTT
>18|many|TRBD1|TRBV11-1|TRBJ2-3
CASSITAQQGVDTDTQYF
TGTGCCAGCAGTATAACAGCCCAACAGGGGGTGGACACAGATACGCAGTATTTT
>19|-|TRBD2|TRBV6-2/TRBV6-3|TRBJ2-3
CASRGLTHGPRPPTDTQYF
TGTGCCAGCAGGGGACTAACGCACGGGCCCCGACCCCCCACAGATACGCAGTATTTT
>14|many|-|TRBV12-3/TRBV12-4|TRBJ1-5
CASSIGGFDQPQHF
TGTGCCAGCAGCATCGGCGGGTTCGATCAGCCCCAGCATTTT
>13|-|-|TRBV11-1|TRBJ2-7
CAGSLPENYEQYF
TGTGCCGGCAGCTTACCTGAAAACTACGAGCAGTACTTC
>15|-|TRBD1|TRBV10-3|TRBJ1-3
CAISDTGGAGNTIYF
TGTGCCATCAGCGATACAGGGGGAGCTGGAAACACCATATATTTT
>15|many|-|TRBV4-2|TRBJ2-6
CASSQSESGANVLTF
TGTGCCAGCAGCCAGTCGGAGTCTGGGGCCAACGTCCTGACTTTC
>15|-|TRBD2|TRBV11-2|TRBJ2-5
CASSLGLAGDETQYF
TGTGCCAGCAGCTTGGGGCTAGCGGGAGACGAGACCCAGTACTTC
>13|-|-|TRBV11-2|TRBJ2-7
CASSSKDDREQYF
TGTGCCAGCAGCTCGAAGGATGACCGGGAGCAGTACTTC
>14|-|-|TRBV10-1|TRBJ2-7
CANQEASAAYEQYF
TGCGCCAACCAGGAGGCTAGCGCAGCCTACGAGCAGTACTTC
>14|-|-|TRBV25-1|TRBJ1-2
CAISEPTANYGYTF
TGTGCCATCAGTGAGCCGACCGCTAACTATGGCTACACCTTC
>15|-|TRBD1|TRBV5-1|TRBJ2-3
CASSLSGTEADTQYF
TGCGCCAGCAGCCTATCCGGGACAGAGGCAGATACGCAGTATTTT
>16|-|-|TRBV6-5|TRBJ2-3
CASSPVAATDTDTQYF
TGTGCCAGCAGCCCCGTAGCAGCGACAGATACAGATACGCAGTATTTT
>14|-|-|TRBV29-1|TRBJ1-2
CNVVRGTGARGYTF
TGCAACGTTGTCCGGGGGACTGGCGCTCGCGGCTACACCTTC
>15|few|-|TRBV21-1|TRBJ2-2
CASSKPPGPPGELFF
TGTGCCAGCAGCAAACCTCCGGGCCCCCCGGGGGAGCTGTTTTTT
>18|-|TRBD1|TRBV28|TRBJ2-6
CASRRGQGLNSGANVLTF
TGTGCCAGCAGAAGAGGACAGGGGTTAAACTCTGGGGCCAACGTCCTGACTTTC
>15|-|TRBD1|TRBV11-3|TRBJ2-7
CAGSLGIGGTLEQYF
TGTGCCGGCAGCTTAGGGATAGGGGGCACCCTCGAGCAGTACTTC
>13|-|-|TRBV11-2|TRBJ2-7
CASSQGVVRKQYF
TGTGCCAGCAGCCAAGGGGTAGTGCGTAAGCAGTACTTC
>13|few|TRBD1|TRBV7-9|TRBJ1-5
CASSRQGTQPQHF
TGTGCCAGCAGCCGACAGGGGACTCAGCCCCAGCATTTT
>14|few|-|TRBV6-2/TRBV6-3|TRBJ1-1
CASRPAGGGTEAFF
TGTGCCAGCAGACCGGCGGGGGGAGGCACTGAAGCTTTCTTT
>15|-|TRBD1|TRBV11-3|TRBJ1-2
CASSPRPDRHYGYIF
TGTGCCAGCAGCCCACGACCGGACAGGCACTATGGCTACATCTTC
>15|few|-|TRBV28|TRBJ2-7
CASNGGLLLPYEQYF
TGTGCCAGCAATGGGGGTCTACTTCTCCCCTACGAGCAGTACTTC
>16|-|TRBD2|TRBV5-1|TRBJ2-1
CAGSLSSAGVGDEQFF
TGCGCCGGCAGCTTGAGTTCAGCGGGAGTGGGCGATGAGCAGTTCTTC
>19|-|TRBD2|TRBV4-2|TRBJ2-3
CASSQVGGLAGGLGVTQYF
TGTGCCAGCAGCCAAGTAGGAGGGCTAGCGGGAGGCCTCGGGGTTACTCAGTATTTT
>15|-|TRBD2|TRBV29-1|TRBJ2-5
CSVDFGGGPGETQYF
TGCAGCGTTGATTTCGGCGGGGGGCCGGGGGAGACCCAGTACTTC
>17|many|TRBD2|TRBV6-1|TRBJ2-3
CASSGQPSGNPGDTQYF
TGTGCCAGCAGTGGACAACCTAGCGGGAACCCGGGAGATACGCAGTATTTT
>11|many|-|TRBV29-1|TRBJ2-1
CSVESVREQFF
TGCAGCGTTGAGTCGGTCCGGGAGCAGTTCTTC
>14|many|-|TRBV4-1|TRBJ1-2
CASSQVSANYGYTF
TGCGCCAGCAGCCAAGTCTCGGCGAACTATGGCTACACCTTC
>14|-|-|TRBV7-8|TRBJ1-2
CASSLQENLYGYTF
TGTGCCAGCAGCTTACAGGAGAATCTCTATGGCTACACCTTC
>17|many|-|TRBV4-1|TRBJ1-3
CASSQEGGRGAGNTIYF
TGCGCCAGCAGCCAAGAGGGCGGACGGGGAGCTGGAAACACCATATATTTT
>15|-|-|TRBV5-1|TRBJ2-3
CASSFLGTRSDTQYF
TGCGCCAGCAGCTTCCTAGGGACCAGGTCAGATACGCAGTATTTT
>16|-|-|TRBV4-1|TRBJ2-3
CASSQDWEPGTDTQYF
TGCGCCAGCAGCCAAGATTGGGAGCCCGGCACAGATACGCAGTATTTT
>13|few|-|TRBV28|TRBJ1-5
CASSFGGDQPQHF
TGTGCCAGCAGTTTCGGCGGCGATCAGCCCCAGCATTTT
>12|once|-|TRBV29-1|TRBJ1-2
CSVEDRVYGYAF
TGCAGCGTTGAAGACAGGGTCTATGGCTACGCCTTC
>14|-|TRBD1|TRBV11-2|TRBJ2-5
CASRTGVTQETRYF
TGTGCCAGCAGGACAGGGGTCACACAAGAGACCCGGTACTTC